This T cell receptor beta chain was retrieved from a study of shared clonotypes between healthy human individuals. The CDR3 is made up of 14 amino acids. The germline V gene has CDR1 LNHDA and CDR2 SQIVND (reference sequence). The ends lost 6 bases at V and 1 base at J; junction bases unmatched: 5. The assay ran at deep level. For sorted subsets, roughly 210 ng DNA per replicate equaled approximately 32,000 T cell genomes. Only in-frame clones appear in the TCRdb table, and some are missing; sequencing was by immunoSEQ multiplex PCR. The repertoire holds 2.5 million or so clones, with around nine tenths as singletons. Remarks on this clone: At the DNA level, this CDR3 is encoded by other sequences in the same sample as well.

The gene calls are TRBV19 and TRBJ1-1; TRBD1 matches at 7 bases. The receptor was isolated from a man younger than 35 in good health. The specimen was naive CD4+ T cells sorted from blood. The subset was: CD45RA+ positively selected. The CDR3 sequence: CASSGGTANTEAFF. The CDR3 DNA reads as TGTGCCAGTAGCGGCGGGACAGCGAACACTGAAGCTTTCTTT.